The 23 T cell receptor beta chains in this list originate from one sample, sequenced in a study of T-cell reconstitution after alpha-beta-depleted transplantation in children (TCRdb year 2016). Receptor amplification or capture employed PCR. For sequencing, an Illumina HiSeq 2500 was employed. TCR libraries were prepared with molecular barcoding, using unique molecular identifiers to normalize TCRbeta repertoire quantification. TCRdb handled the public reads itself, with Q25 trimming in fastp and clone calling in MiXCR, and kept productive beta chains. Duplicate CDR3 protein sequences are folded into a single record with the most common DNA and genes. The sample table records about a million distinct CDR3 sequences; roughly 29% of these occur just once. Of the sample, about 28% is held by the ten largest clones. Interpreted using the paper, the treatment or condition label stands for: allogeneic hematopoietic cell transplantation with graft depleted of TCRalphabeta T cells and CD19 B cells.

The starting material was PBMCs, mostly from graft donor cells, obtained 360 days after TCRalphabeta/CD19-depleted stem cell transplant. The receptors originated from a boy less than two years old who had a stem cell transplant for SCID, so the T cells may come from the graft donor.

The V gene is TRBV3-1, the J gene TRBJ2-1; D call uncertain. The CDR3 covers 14 residues. The V end was cut by 0 bases, the J end by 7 bases, with 10 bases between. CDR1 is LGHDT, CDR2 YNNKEL, per germline (reference sequence). CDR3 protein: CASSQDWVWNEQFF. The CDR3 DNA is TGTGCCAGCAGCCAAGACTGGGTCTGGAATGAGCAGTTCTTC.

This clonotype was seen more than once but under ten times. J is TRBJ2-5 and V is TRBV5-1; tentatively, D is TRBD1 (5 bases). The V gene's germline CDR1 is SGHRS and CDR2 YFSETQ. V was pared by 2 bases and J by 2 bases, with 13 bases between. The CDR3 spans 15 residues. The CDR3 DNA follows: TGCGCCAGCAGCTTAGACAGCCTACTTCAAGAGACCCAGTACTTC. Residues: CASSLDSLLQETQYF. The full variable domain, its missing parts supplied by reference TRBV5-1 and TRBJ2-5, is KAGVTQTPRYLIKTRGQQVTLSCSPISGHRSVSWYQQTPGQGLQFLFEYFSETQRNKGNFPGRFSGRQFSNSRSEMNVSTLELGDSALYLCASSLDSLLQETQYFGPGTRLLVL.

This clonotype appeared a few times. The rearrangement links TRBV4-2 to TRBJ2-1; 9 bases align to TRBD1. The J segment lost 7 bases and the V segment lost 2 bases, leaving 6 bases of the junction unmatched. CDR3 length: 15 residues. The germline V gene has CDR1 LGHNA and CDR2 YNFKEQ. Here the CDR3 reads CASSQRTGAVNEQFF. The CDR3 bases are TGTGCCAGCAGCCAACGGACAGGGGCTGTGAATGAGCAGTTCTTC.

The chain links TRBV7-3 to TRBJ2-6; maybe TRBD2 (5 bases). This CDR3 has 17 amino acids. Trimming removed 5 bases from V and 0 bases from J, with 14 bases in between. Germline V gene sequence: CDR1 SGHTA, CDR2 FQGTGA. The CDR3 nucleotides read TGTGCCAGCAGCCCCACGGACTGGAGCTCTGGGGCCAACGTCCTGACTTTC. Translated, it gives CASSPTDWSSGANVLTF.

The chain uses TRBV12-3 or TRBV12-4 and TRBJ2-2; a weak D match, TRBD1 (6 bases). This CDR3 is built from 15 residues. Trimming took off 3 bases at V and 5 bases at J, with 13 bases between the two ends. The CDR3 region is CASSFGQTSTGELFF. The DNA for the CDR3 is TGTGCCAGCAGTTTTGGACAGACCTCGACCGGGGAGCTGTTTTTT.

Here the CDR3 reads CASSVDGTKNRYTF. The DNA of the CDR3 is TGTGCCAGCAGCGTCGACGGGACTAAAAATCGCTACACCTTC. The chain links TRBV9 to TRBJ1-2; tentative D call: TRBD1 (5 bases). The germline V gene encodes CDR1 SGDLS and CDR2 YYNGEE. This CDR3 is built from 14 residues. V dropped 2 bases and J dropped 9 bases, with 17 bases sitting between them.

V usage is TRBV7-2 and J usage is TRBJ2-7; D is undetermined. CDR1 and CDR2 from the germline V gene are SGHTA and FQGNSA. This CDR3 has 14 amino acids. Deletions cut 1 base from V and 3 bases from J, with 10 bases between. The CDR3 sequence: CASSLVPSNYEQYF. CDR3 coding DNA: TGTGCCAGCAGCTTAGTTCCATCTAACTACGAGCAGTACTTC.

The chain employs TRBV12-3 or TRBV12-4 and TRBJ1-3, with TRBD1 matching over 7 bases. The CDR3 sequence is 17 residues long. V gave up 2 bases and J gave up 4 bases; unmatched junction bases: 11. The CDR3 DNA sequence: TGTGCCAGCAGTTTAAGCCCAGGGGGGAATCCCGGAAACACCATATATTTT. This translates into CASSLSPGGNPGNTIYF.

This chain uses TRBV20-1 with TRBJ2-7, with D possibly being TRBD2 (6 bases). From germline, CDR1 is DFQATT and CDR2 SNEGSKA (reference sequence). Trimming removed 1 base from V and 4 bases from J, with 17 bases in between. CDR3 length: 15 amino acids. CDR3 in DNA: TGCAGTGCTAGAGTAGGAAGCGCGGGGTCGTACGAGCAGTACTTC. Amino acid sequence: CSARVGSAGSYEQYF.

The genes are TRBV12-3 or TRBV12-4 and TRBJ2-1, with D possibly TRBD1 on 7 matching bases. This CDR3 is 13 amino acids long. V was trimmed by 3 bases and J by 9 bases, leaving 12 bases between them. The CDR3 DNA sequence: TGTGCCAGCAGTTTGGAGGGGGCGAGTGAGCAGTTCTTC. This translates into CASSLEGASEQFF.

This clonotype was detected only a few times. The genes are TRBV20-1 and TRBJ2-6; D not certain. Germline assignment: CDR1 DFQATT and CDR2 SNEGSKA (reference sequence). V dropped 1 base and J dropped 0 bases, with 1 base sitting between them. The CDR3 consists of 13 residues. This CDR3 is CSARASGANVLTF. As DNA, the CDR3 is TGCAGTGCTAGAGCCTCTGGGGCCAACGTCCTGACTTTC.

This clonotype appeared many times. This rearrangement joins TRBV11-1 to TRBJ2-2, with D unclear. CDR3 length equals 14 residues. The V gene's germline CDR1 is SGHAT and CDR2 FQDESV (reference sequence). V lost 0 bases and J lost 3, with 5 bases in between. CDR3: CASSLAPHTGELFF. In DNA form, the CDR3 reads TGTGCCAGCAGCTTAGCTCCGCACACCGGGGAGCTGTTTTTT.

The sample holds a few counts of this clonotype. This rearrangement joins TRBV12-5 to TRBJ2-1; 7 bases agree with TRBD1. This CDR3 spans 15 amino acids. With 1 base clipped from V and 4 bases from J, the junction kept 4 bases outside the gene matches. Looked up from germline, CDR1 is LGHNT and CDR2 is FRNRAP. The CDR3 sequence is CASGLAPGQYNEQFF. CDR3 sequence (DNA): TGTGCTAGTGGTTTGGCCCCGGGACAGTACAATGAGCAGTTCTTC.

This clonotype has at least ten counts. This chain joins TRBV29-1 and TRBJ1-2, with a tentative D call TRBD1 (6 bases). The ends were cut back, 3 bases at V and 14 bases at J, with 13 bases in the middle. The germline V gene has CDR1 SQVTM and CDR2 ANQGSEA. CDR3 size: 10 residues. CDR3 sequence reads: CSVDGTLVTF. For the CDR3, the DNA is TGCAGCGTTGATGGGACACTGGTAACCTTC.

J is TRBJ2-5 and V is TRBV5-5; 7 nucleotides agree with TRBD2. The trim removed 6 bases at V and 5 bases at J, leaving 7 bases unmatched. CDR1 and CDR2 from the germline V gene are SGHKS and YYEKEE (reference sequence). The CDR3 has 13 residues. The CDR3 bases are TGTGCCAGCACCCCGACTAGCATGGAGACCCAGTACTTC. As protein: CASTPTSMETQYF.

This clonotype was counted only a few times. V usage is TRBV6-2 or TRBV6-3 and J usage is TRBJ2-1, with unresolved D. The V and J ends lost 3 bases and 10 bases respectively, with 10 bases between them. CDR3 size: 12 residues. The germline V gene has CDR1 MNHEY and CDR2 SVGEGT. The CDR3 coding sequence is TGTGCCAGCAGTTATGGACCCCAGGAGCAGTTCTTC. It specifies CASSYGPQEQFF.

There are a few counts of this clonotype. The chain joins TRBV6-2 or TRBV6-3 to TRBJ2-1; D is unresolved. This CDR3 has 13 residues. Per the germline V gene, CDR1 is MNHEY and CDR2 is SVGEGT. Trimming removed 2 bases at V and 8 bases at J, with 10 bases between. CDR3 in DNA: TGTGCCAGCAGTTACCCGAGGACCCATGAGCAGTTCTTC. This gives the protein CASSYPRTHEQFF.

The chain has TRBV7-3 and TRBJ2-2, with D possibly being TRBD2 (5 bases). V gave up 2 bases and J gave up 4 bases, with 20 bases separating them. The germline V gene encodes CDR1 SGHTA and CDR2 FQGTGA. CDR3 length: 18 amino acids. The CDR3 sequence is CASSLPAGGPSSTGELFF. CDR3 coding DNA: TGTGCCAGCAGCTTACCCGCCGGAGGTCCCTCGAGCACCGGGGAGCTGTTTTTT.

The V and J genes are TRBV6-2 or TRBV6-3 and TRBJ2-3, with TRBD2 matching 12 bases. Unmatched junction bases numbered 7, after V lost 4 bases and J lost 2 bases. Germline loops: CDR1 MNHEY, CDR2 SVGEGT. CDR3 size: 17 residues. The CDR3 coding sequence is TGTGCCAGCAGTTTCCCGTCTAGCGGGGGGGCCACAGATACGCAGTATTTT. Translation gives CASSFPSSGGATDTQYF.

This clonotype showed up just a few times. The chain joins TRBV5-1 to TRBJ2-1; TRBD1 or TRBD2 may be the D gene (5 bases each). The V end lost 4 bases, the J end lost 3 bases, and 20 bases lay between the germline ends. Per germline, CDR1 SGHRS and CDR2 YFSETQ. The CDR3 is made up of 17 amino acids. The CDR3 sequence: CASSRSPGTDVYNEQFF. The CDR3 DNA follows: TGCGCCAGCAGCCGATCCCCCGGGACGGACGTCTACAATGAGCAGTTCTTC.

This clonotype was detected only a few times. This rearrangement joins TRBV7-2 to TRBJ2-7; D might be TRBD1 (5 bases). The germline V gene encodes CDR1 SGHTA and CDR2 FQGNSA. This CDR3 comprises 14 residues. Trimming pared 4 bases from V and 2 bases from J, leaving 12 bases between. CDR3 nucleotides: TGTGCCAGCAGCTCAGTCGACAGACCCTACGAGCAGTACTTC. Its protein product is CASSSVDRPYEQYF.

This clonotype appeared a few times. The J gene is TRBJ1-1, the V gene TRBV12-3 or TRBV12-4; D might be TRBD1 (5 bases). The CDR3 loop spans 15 amino acids. Deletions cut 1 base from V and 0 bases from J, with 9 bases between. As DNA, the CDR3 is TGTGCCAGCAGTTTAGGGGGGATTATGAACACTGAAGCTTTCTTT. Translated, it gives CASSLGGIMNTEAFF.

The rearrangement joins TRBV5-1 to TRBJ1-1, with D perhaps matching TRBD1 (5 bases). Per germline, CDR1 SGHRS and CDR2 YFSETQ. The CDR3 sequence is 16 residues long. The germline V and J ends were trimmed by 0 bases and 1 base, with 13 bases remaining between them. The chain's CDR3 is CASSLVRGTGNTEAFF. CDR3 nucleotide sequence: TGCGCCAGCAGCTTGGTAAGGGGCACTGGGAACACTGAAGCTTTCTTT.